The entry below gives a single TCR beta chain sequence along with its context. The data were taken from a study of blood T cell repertoires in COVID-19. Study-wide context: Sample material is recorded as cDNA or gDNA derived from T cells, B-cell-depleted T cells, or PBMCs.

Germline lookup yields CDR1 SGHTA and CDR2 FQGNSA. Trimming shortened V by 6 bases and J by 11 bases, and 13 bases separated the two germline ends. The CDR3 consists of 11 residues. Among Cohort 3 donors, those recovered had two negative PCRs, clearance, or symptom resolution. Some clones are missing from TCRdb's copy, which holds only in-frame ones; the method was immunoSEQ multiplex PCR. The table has just over 300,000 clones, 80% to 90% seen once. This chain connects TRBV7-2 to TRBJ1-2; the D gene is possibly TRBD1 (6 bases). This clonotype was obtained from a woman aged 18-29 years who had recovered from COVID-19. The source material was PBMCs or T cells enriched from blood (not recorded which). The CDR3 nucleotides read TGTGCCAGCAGTAAGACAGGCGCTTACACCTTC. It codes for CASSKTGAYTF.